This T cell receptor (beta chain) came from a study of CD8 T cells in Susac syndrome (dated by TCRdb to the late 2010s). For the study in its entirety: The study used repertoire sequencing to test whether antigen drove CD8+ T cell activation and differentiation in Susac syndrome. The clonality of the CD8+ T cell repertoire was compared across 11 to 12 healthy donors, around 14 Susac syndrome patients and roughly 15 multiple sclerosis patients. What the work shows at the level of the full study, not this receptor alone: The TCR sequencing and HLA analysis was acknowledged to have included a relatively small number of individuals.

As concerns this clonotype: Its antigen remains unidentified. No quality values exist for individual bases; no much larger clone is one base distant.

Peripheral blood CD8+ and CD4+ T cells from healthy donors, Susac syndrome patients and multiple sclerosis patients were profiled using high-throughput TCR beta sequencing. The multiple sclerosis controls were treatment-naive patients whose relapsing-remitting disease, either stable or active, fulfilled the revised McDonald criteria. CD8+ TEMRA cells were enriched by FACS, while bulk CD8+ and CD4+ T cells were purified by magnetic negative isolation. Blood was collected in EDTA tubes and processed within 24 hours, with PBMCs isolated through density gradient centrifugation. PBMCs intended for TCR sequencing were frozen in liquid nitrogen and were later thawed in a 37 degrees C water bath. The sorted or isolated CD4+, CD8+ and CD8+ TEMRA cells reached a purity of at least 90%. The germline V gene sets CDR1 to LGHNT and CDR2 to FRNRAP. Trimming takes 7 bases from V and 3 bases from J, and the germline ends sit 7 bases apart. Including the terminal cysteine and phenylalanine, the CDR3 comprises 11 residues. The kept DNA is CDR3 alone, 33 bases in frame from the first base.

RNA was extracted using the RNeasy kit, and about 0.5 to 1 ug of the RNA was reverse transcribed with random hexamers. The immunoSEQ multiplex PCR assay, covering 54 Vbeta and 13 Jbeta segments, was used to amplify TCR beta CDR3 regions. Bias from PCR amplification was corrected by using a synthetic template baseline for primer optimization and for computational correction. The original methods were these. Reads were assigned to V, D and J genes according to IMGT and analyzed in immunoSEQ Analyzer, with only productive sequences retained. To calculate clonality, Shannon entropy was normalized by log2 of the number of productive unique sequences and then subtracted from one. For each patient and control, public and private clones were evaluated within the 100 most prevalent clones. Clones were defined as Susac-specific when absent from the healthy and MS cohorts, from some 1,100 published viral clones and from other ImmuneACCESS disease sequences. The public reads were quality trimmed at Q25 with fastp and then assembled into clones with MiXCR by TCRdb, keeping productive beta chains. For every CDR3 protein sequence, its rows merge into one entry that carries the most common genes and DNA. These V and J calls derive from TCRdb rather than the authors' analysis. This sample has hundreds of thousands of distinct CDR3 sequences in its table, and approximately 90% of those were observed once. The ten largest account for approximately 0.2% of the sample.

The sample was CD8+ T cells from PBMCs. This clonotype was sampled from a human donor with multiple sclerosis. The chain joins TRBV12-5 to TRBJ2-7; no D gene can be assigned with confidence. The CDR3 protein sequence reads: CASASNYEQYF. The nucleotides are TGTGCTAGTGCCTCGAACTACGAGCAGTACTTC. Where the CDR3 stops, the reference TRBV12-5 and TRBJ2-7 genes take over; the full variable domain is DARVTQTPRHKVTEMGQEVTMRCQPILGHNTVFWYRQTMMQGLELLAYFRNRAPLDDSGMPKDRFSAEMPDATLATLKIQPSEPRDSAVYFCASASNYEQYFGPGTRLTVT.